A single sample is the source of the 11 T cell receptor beta chains below, sequenced in a study of T cell clusters in autoimmune cytopenias. TRB amplification used approximately 250 ng of peripheral blood genomic DNA. TRB rearrangements were amplified by touch-down multiplex PCR with mixed TRB-A/B primers. Following a re-call of the multiplex PCR reads, TCRdb has one entry per CDR3 protein and lacks DNA. The table lists under 9,000 distinct CDR3 sequences. The sample consisted of peripheral blood. Receptors originate from a human donor with an autoimmune cytopenia or autoimmune hepatitis (not recorded which).

The chain links TRBV10-3 to TRBJ2-3. The CDR3 extends over 13 amino acids. Germline lookup yields CDR1 ENHRY and CDR2 SYGVKD. The chain's CDR3 is CAISGSLTDTQYF.

The chain employs TRBV6-5 and TRBJ1-5. The germline gives CDR1 MNHEY, CDR2 SVGAGI. There are 15 residues in the CDR3. CDR3 residues: CASKLGSNSNQPQHF.

CDR3 sequence: CASRAGPFTGELFF. The chain joins TRBV6-4 to TRBJ2-2; TCRdb outputs TRBD2, but without DNA this stays unchecked. The CDR3 has 14 amino acids. Germline CDR1 and CDR2: MRHNA and SNTAGT.

This clonotype is called medium-sized based on its frequency. CDR3 in amino acids: CASSLPSGGPPKANTGELFF. The chain combines TRBV5-1 with TRBJ2-2; without DNA, the TCRdb call of TRBD2 cannot be checked. This CDR3 has 20 residues. The germline CDR1 and CDR2 sequences are SGHRS and YFSETQ.

The chain links TRBV6-2 or TRBV6-3 to TRBJ1-1. CDR1 is MNHEY and CDR2 is SVGEGT in the germline V gene. This CDR3 is built from 14 residues. The CDR3 region is CASSWSLPGTEAFF.

This clonotype is medium-sized by frequency. This rearrangement joins TRBV5-4 to TRBJ2-5; TCRdb's D call, TRBD1, is unchecked because there is no DNA. The V gene's germline CDR1 is SGHNT and CDR2 YYREEE (reference sequence). This CDR3 comprises 16 residues. This chain's CDR3 is CASSDGDRRYQETQYF.

This rearrangement joins TRBV7-9 to TRBJ1-2. Germline V lookup: CDR1 SEHNR, CDR2 FQNEAQ (reference sequence). CDR3 length: 11 residues. The CDR3 is CASSLTAGYTF.

The chain carries TRBV6-2 or TRBV6-3 and TRBJ1-5. CDR1 is MNHEY, CDR2 SVGEGT, per germline. The CDR3 extends over 14 amino acids. The chain's CDR3 is CASSYMNSNQPQHF.

This clonotype counts as medium-sized by frequency. The chain employs TRBV19 and TRBJ1-1. The CDR3 runs to 11 residues. Germline assignment: CDR1 LNHDA and CDR2 SQIVND (reference sequence). CDR3 loop: CASSIGSEAFF.

By frequency, this clonotype registers medium-sized. The CDR3 sequence: CASSFELAGETQYF. The V and J genes are TRBV5-6 and TRBJ2-5; TCRdb selects TRBD2, and the lack of DNA leaves this call unchecked. The CDR3 loop spans 14 amino acids. CDR1 and CDR2 (germline): SGHDT, YYEEEE. Complete variable domain (other parts from reference TRBV5-6 and TRBJ2-5): DAGVTQSPTHLIKTRGQQVTLRCSPKSGHDTVSWYQQALGQGPQFIFQYYEEEERQRGNFPDRFSGHQFPNYSSELNVNALLLGDSALYLCASSFELAGETQYFGPGTRLLVL.

This chain joins TRBV20-1 and TRBJ2-3. This CDR3 region has 12 residues. The germline V gene encodes CDR1 DFQATT and CDR2 SNEGSKA (reference sequence). The CDR3 sequence is CSANFGTDTQYF.